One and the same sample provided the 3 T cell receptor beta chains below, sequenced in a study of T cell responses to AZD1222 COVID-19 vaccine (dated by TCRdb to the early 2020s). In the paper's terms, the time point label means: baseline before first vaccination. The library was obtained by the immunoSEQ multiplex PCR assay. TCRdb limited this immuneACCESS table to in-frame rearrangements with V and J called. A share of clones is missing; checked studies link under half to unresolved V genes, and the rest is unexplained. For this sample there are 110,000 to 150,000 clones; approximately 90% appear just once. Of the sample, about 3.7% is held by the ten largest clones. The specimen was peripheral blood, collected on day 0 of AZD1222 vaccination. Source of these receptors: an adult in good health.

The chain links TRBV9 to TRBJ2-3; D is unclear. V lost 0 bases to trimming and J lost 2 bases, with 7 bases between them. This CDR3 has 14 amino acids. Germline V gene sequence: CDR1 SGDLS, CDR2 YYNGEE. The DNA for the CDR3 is TGTGCCAGCAGCGTAGTTAGTTTCACAGATACGCAGTATTTT. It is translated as CASSVVSFTDTQYF.

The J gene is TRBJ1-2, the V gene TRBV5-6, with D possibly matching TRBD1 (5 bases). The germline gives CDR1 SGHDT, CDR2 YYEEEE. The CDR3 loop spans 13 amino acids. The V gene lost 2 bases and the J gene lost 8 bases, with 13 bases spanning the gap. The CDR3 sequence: CASSFGTQDGYTF. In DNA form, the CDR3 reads TGTGCCAGCAGCTTCGGGACCCAGGACGGCTACACCTTC.

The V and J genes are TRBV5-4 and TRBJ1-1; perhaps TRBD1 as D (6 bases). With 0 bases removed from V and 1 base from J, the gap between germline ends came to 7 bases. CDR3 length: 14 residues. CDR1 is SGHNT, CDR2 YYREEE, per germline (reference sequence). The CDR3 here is CASSLVDRNTEAFF. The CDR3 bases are TGTGCCAGCAGCTTGGTGGACAGGAACACTGAAGCTTTCTTT. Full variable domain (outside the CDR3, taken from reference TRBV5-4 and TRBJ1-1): ETGVTQSPTHLIKTRGQQVTLRCSSQSGHNTVSWYQQALGQGPQFIFQYYREEENGRGNFPPRFSGLQFPNYSSELNVNALELDDSALYLCASSLVDRNTEAFFGQGTRLTVV.